This T cell receptor (beta chain) was observed in a study of lymphopenia after photon versus proton radiotherapy. TCRdb's table, derived via immunoSEQ multiplex PCR, lists solely in-frame clones and lacks some. This table holds roughly 40,000 clones, around four fifths found once. Concerning this clone itself: Its matching antigen is unknown.

The V segment lost 6 bases and the J segment 0 bases; nucleotides outside the gene matches: 7. Germline CDR1 MNHEY, CDR2 SMNVEV (reference sequence). This CDR3 is built from 16 residues. Points from the study as a whole: Under photons, naive T cells and diversity fell while effector/memory populations rose. Post-nadir diversity loss with photons came from oligoclonal expansion, particularly CD8+ Temra cells. Authors raise, but do not show, better survival with proton therapy.

The clonotype was recovered from a woman aged 70-85 years with pancreatic cancer. The chain couples TRBV27 to TRBJ2-2; 7 positions match TRBD1. The sample consisted of peripheral blood, taken from a patient treated with proton-based radiotherapy. CDR3 sequence: CASSSTGSANTGELFF. CDR3 DNA: TGTGCCAGCAGCTCGACAGGGTCCGCGAACACCGGGGAGCTGTTTTTT.